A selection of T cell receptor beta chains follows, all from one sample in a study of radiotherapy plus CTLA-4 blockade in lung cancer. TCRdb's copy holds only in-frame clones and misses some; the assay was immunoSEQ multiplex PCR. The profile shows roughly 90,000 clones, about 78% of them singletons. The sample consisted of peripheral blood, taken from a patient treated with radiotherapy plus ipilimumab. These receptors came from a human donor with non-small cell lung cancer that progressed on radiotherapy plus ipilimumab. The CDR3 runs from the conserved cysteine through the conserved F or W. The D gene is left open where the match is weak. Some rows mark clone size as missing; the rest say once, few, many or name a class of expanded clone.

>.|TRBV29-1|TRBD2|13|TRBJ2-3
CSILRGSTDTQYF
TGCAGCATTCTGCGGGGGAGCACAGATACGCAGTATTTT
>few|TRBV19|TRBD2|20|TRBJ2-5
CASSRTPPGLAGGGGETQYF
TGTGCCAGTAGTCGGACCCCTCCGGGACTAGCGGGAGGCGGAGGGGAGACCCAGTACTTC
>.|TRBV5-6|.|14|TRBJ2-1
CASSLGILGGEQFF
TGTGCCAGCAGCTTGGGAATCCTCGGTGGAGAGCAGTTCTTC
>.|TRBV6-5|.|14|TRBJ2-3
CASSYSGGRDTQYF
TGTGCCAGCAGTTACTCGGGGGGGCGGGATACGCAGTATTTT
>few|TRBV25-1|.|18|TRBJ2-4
CASSERRHLMLAKNIQYF
TGTGCCAGCAGTGAACGACGGCATCTCATGCTAGCCAAAAACATTCAGTACTTC
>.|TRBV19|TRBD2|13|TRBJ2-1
CASSVLAGNEQFF
TGTGCCAGTAGTGTCCTAGCGGGCAATGAGCAGTTCTTC
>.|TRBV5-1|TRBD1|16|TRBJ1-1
CASSLSRGLGNTEAFF
TGCGCCAGCAGCTTGTCCAGGGGGCTGGGGAACACTGAAGCTTTCTTT
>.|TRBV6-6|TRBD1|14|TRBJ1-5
CASSHRGFNQPQHF
TGTGCCAGCAGCCACAGGGGGTTCAATCAGCCCCAGCATTTT
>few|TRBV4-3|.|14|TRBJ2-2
CASSLRRAVGELFF
TGCGCCAGCAGTTTAAGACGGGCAGTCGGGGAGCTGTTTTTT
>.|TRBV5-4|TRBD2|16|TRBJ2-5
CASSPRLAGGKETQYF
TGTGCCAGCAGCCCCAGACTAGCGGGAGGCAAAGAGACCCAGTACTTC
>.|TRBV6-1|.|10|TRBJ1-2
CASNSQGYTF
TGTGCCAGCAACTCTCAGGGCTACACCTTC
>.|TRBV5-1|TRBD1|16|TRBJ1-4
CASSLETGGFGEKLFF
TGCGCCAGCAGCTTGGAGACAGGGGGCTTCGGTGAAAAACTGTTTTTT
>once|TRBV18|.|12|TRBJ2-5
CASSPAGETQYF
TGTGCCAGCTCACCTGCAGGGGAGACCCAGTACTTC
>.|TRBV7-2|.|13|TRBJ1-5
CASSLGRQQPQHF
TGTGCCAGCAGCTTAGGACGGCAACAGCCCCAGCATTTT
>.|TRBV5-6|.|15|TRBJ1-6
CASSSPGTANSPLHF
TGTGCCAGCAGCTCCCCCGGGACGGCTAATTCACCCCTCCACTTT
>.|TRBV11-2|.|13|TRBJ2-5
CASSSRDSSAQYF
TGTGCCAGCAGCTCCCGGGACTCTTCGGCCCAGTACTTC
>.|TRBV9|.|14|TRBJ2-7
CASSPGGGKYEQYF
TGTGCCAGCAGTCCAGGGGGAGGGAAATACGAGCAGTACTTC
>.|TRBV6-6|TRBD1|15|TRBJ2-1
CASSYRAGGYNEQFF
TGTGCCAGCAGTTACCGGGCAGGGGGCTACAATGAGCAGTTCTTC
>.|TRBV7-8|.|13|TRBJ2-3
CASSFGLGGTQYF
TGTGCCAGCAGCTTTGGGCTAGGAGGTACGCAGTATTTT
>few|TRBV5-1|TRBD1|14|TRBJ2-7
CASSSGQGTYEQYF
TGCGCCAGCAGCTCTGGACAGGGGACCTACGAGCAGTACTTC
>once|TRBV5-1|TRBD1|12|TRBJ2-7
CASSFTGDEQYF
TGCGCCAGCAGCTTCACAGGGGACGAGCAGTACTTC
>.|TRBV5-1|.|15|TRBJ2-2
CASSGDVPTTGELFF
TGCGCCAGCAGCGGGGACGTACCGACCACCGGGGAGCTGTTTTTT
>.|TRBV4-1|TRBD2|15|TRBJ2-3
CASSQDISGSWSQYF
TGCGCCAGCAGCCAAGATATTAGCGGGAGCTGGTCGCAGTATTTT
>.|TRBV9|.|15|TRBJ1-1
CASSVAPGMNTEAFF
TGTGCCAGCAGCGTAGCTCCAGGCATGAACACTGAAGCTTTCTTT
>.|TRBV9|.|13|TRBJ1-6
CASSVGDNSPLHF
TGTGCCAGCAGCGTAGGGGATAATTCACCCCTCCACTTT
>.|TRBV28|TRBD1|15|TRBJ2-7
CASRLAPGQAYEQYF
TGTGCCAGCAGACTCGCTCCGGGACAGGCCTACGAGCAGTACTTC
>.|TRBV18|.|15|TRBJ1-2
CASSARRDGFYGYTF
TGTGCCAGCTCAGCGCGACGGGACGGCTTCTATGGCTACACCTTC
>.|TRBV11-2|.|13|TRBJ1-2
CASSSTGPYGYTF
TGTGCCAGCAGCTCAACGGGACCTTATGGCTACACCTTC
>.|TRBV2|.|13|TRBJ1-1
CASSEQGDSRAFF
TGTGCCAGCAGTGAGCAAGGCGACAGTCGTGCTTTCTTT
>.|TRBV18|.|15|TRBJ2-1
CASSPRQRGFDEQFF
TGTGCCAGCTCACCACGGCAGAGGGGATTTGATGAGCAGTTCTTC
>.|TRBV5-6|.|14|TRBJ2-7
CASSLGRGIDEQYF
TGTGCCAGCAGCTTGGGTAGAGGGATTGACGAGCAGTACTTC
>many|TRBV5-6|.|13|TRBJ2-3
CASEGGPTDTQYF
TGTGCCAGCGAAGGGGGTCCCACAGATACGCAGTATTTT
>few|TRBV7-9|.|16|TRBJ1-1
CASSSPGFEGVTEAFF
TGTGCCAGCAGCTCCCCGGGGTTTGAGGGAGTTACTGAAGCTTTCTTT
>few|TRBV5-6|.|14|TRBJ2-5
CASSLGGTQETQYF
TGTGCCAGCAGCTTGGGGGGGACTCAAGAGACCCAGTACTTC
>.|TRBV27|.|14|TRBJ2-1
CASSLRAALDEQFF
TGTGCCAGCAGTTTACGGGCGGCCCTCGATGAGCAGTTCTTC
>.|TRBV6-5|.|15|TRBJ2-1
CASSPTLSSYNEQFF
TGTGCCAGCAGCCCCACCTTGAGCTCCTACAATGAGCAGTTCTTC
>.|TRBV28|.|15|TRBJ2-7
CASSSQGGGSYEQYF
TGTGCCAGCAGTTCACAGGGCGGGGGCTCCTACGAGCAGTACTTC
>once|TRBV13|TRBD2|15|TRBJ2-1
CASSPRGVLMDEQFF
TGTGCCAGCAGCCCGCGGGGGGTGCTTATGGATGAGCAGTTCTTC
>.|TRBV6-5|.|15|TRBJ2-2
CASSYSGDYTGELFF
TGTGCCAGCAGTTACTCCGGGGACTACACCGGGGAGCTGTTTTTT
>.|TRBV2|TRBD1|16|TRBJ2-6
CASSRDRGSGANVLTF
TGTGCCAGCAGCCGCGACAGGGGGTCTGGGGCCAACGTCCTGACTTTC
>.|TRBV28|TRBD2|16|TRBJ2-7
CASSFGSGRASYEQYF
TGTGCCAGCAGTTTCGGCAGCGGGAGGGCGTCCTACGAGCAGTACTTC
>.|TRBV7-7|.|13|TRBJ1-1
CASSLERGTEAFF
TGTGCTAGCAGCTTAGAAAGGGGTACTGAAGCTTTCTTT
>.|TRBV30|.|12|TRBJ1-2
CAWERTAYGYTF
TGTGCCTGGGAACGGACAGCCTATGGCTACACCTTC